This T cell receptor beta chain emerged from a study of blood T cells in healthy people across ages. Whenever a sample was processed, at least 7 million PBMCs were isolated. The CDR3 has 15 residues. In germline, CDR1 is MNHEY, CDR2 SVGAGI. V gave up 5 bases and J gave up 4 bases, with 17 bases separating them. With a J-beta primer mix and a sample-barcoded 5' primer, a second PCR ran about 7 to 12 cycles. All cDNA molecules were each tagged by a template-switch adaptor with 12 random nucleotides. Each CDR3 protein is one row after TCRdb ran MiXCR on the 5' RACE reads. In the table there are over 500,000 distinct CDR3 sequences, about 50% of which are singletons. This clonotype was seen only once.

J is TRBJ1-2 and V is TRBV6-5, with D possibly TRBD1 on 6 matching bases. Source material: blood. This TCR came from a woman of 80 years or more in good health. CDR3 nucleotide sequence: TGTGCCAGCAGTCCTTCACACAGGGCCTCCTATGGCTACACCTTC. It specifies CASSPSHRASYGYTF.